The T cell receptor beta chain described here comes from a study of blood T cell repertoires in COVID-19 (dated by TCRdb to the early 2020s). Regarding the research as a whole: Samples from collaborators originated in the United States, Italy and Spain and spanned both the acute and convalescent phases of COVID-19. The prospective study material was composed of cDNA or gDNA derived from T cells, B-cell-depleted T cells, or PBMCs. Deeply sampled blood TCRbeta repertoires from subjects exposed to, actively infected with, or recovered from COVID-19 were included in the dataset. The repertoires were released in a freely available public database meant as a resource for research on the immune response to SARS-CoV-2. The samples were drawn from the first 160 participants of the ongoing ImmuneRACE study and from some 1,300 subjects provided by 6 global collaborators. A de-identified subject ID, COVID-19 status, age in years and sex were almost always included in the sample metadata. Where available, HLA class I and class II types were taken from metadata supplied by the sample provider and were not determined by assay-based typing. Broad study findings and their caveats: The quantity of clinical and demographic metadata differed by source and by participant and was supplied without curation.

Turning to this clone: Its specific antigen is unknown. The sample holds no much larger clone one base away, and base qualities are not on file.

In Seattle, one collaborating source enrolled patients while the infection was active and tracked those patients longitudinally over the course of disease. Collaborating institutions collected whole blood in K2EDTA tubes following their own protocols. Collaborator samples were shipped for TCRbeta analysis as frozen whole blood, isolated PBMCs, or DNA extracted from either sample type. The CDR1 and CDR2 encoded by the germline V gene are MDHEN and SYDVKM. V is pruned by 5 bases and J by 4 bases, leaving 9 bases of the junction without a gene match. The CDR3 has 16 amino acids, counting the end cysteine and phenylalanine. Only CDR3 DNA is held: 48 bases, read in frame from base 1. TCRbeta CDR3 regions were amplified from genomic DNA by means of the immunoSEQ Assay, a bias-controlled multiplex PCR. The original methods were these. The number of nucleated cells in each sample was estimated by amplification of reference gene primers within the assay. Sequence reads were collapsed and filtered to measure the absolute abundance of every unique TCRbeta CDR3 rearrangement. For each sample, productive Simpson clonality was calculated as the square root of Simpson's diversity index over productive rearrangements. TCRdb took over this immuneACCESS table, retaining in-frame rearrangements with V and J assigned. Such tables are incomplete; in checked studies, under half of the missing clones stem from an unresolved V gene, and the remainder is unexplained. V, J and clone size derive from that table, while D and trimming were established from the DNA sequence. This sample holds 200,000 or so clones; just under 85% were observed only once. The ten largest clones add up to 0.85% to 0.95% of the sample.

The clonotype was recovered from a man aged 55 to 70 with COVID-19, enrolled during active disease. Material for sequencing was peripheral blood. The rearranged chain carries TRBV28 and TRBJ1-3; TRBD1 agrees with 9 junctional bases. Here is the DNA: TGTGCCAGCAGTCCACGACAGGGGGTGGGCGGAAACACCATATATTTT. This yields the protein CASSPRQGVGGNTIYF.